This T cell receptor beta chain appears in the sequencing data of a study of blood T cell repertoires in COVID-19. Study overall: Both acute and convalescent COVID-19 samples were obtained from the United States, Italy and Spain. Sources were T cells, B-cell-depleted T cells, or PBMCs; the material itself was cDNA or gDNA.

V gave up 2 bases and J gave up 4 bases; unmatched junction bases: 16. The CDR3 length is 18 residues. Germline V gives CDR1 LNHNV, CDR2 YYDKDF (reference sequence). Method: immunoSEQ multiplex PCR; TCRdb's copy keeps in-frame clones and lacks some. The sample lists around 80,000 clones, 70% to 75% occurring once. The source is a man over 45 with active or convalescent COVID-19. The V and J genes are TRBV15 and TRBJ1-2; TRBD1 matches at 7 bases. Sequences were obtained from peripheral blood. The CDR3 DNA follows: TGTGCCACCAGCAGACCCGGGGGACCGACAGGGCAAGGCTATGGCTACACCTTC. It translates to CATSRPGGPTGQGYGYTF.